Following are 7 T cell receptor beta chains from one sample sequenced in a study of tumor-infiltrating lymphocytes in oesophageal squamous cell carcinoma. TCRdb called the PCR reads again in MiXCR, with one record for every CDR3 protein. The data contain approximately 20,000 distinct CDR3 sequences, about two fifths of them singletons. The source material was blood. The receptors here all came from a male donor with esophageal squamous cell carcinoma.

With regard to this clonotype: It is likely a read error, because the conserved phenylalanine at the end of the CDR3 is missing. The DNA is omitted, as the CDR3 cannot be located on it reliably, and the CDR3 follows TCRdb's listing. The gene calls are TRBV28 and TRBJ2-1; whether TRBD1, the table's D call, matches the DNA was not checked. The CDR3 sequence runs 14 residues, both termini included. Germline CDR1 is MDHEN and CDR2 is SYDVKM. The CDR3 spells CASSNGGVIYTFGS.

The chain has TRBV10-1 and TRBJ2-3, with unresolved D. Trimming cost V 3 bases and J 0 bases, with 7 bases left between them. Germline V lookup: CDR1 WNHNN, CDR2 SYGVQD (reference sequence). The length of the CDR3 is 14 residues. The CDR3 region is CASSDSVSTDTQYF. The CDR3 DNA sequence: TGCGCCAGCAGTGACAGCGTCAGCACAGATACGCAGTATTTT.

The V and J genes are TRBV4-1 and TRBJ1-4; D is possibly TRBD1 (5 bases). V lost 1 base and J lost 3, with 21 bases in between. CDR3 size: 19 residues. CDR1 and CDR2 (germline): MGHRA, YSYEKL. CDR3 in amino acids: CASSQGIPGRTGPNEKLFF. The CDR3 DNA follows: TGCGCCAGCAGCCAAGGGATCCCAGGACGGACGGGACCTAATGAAAAACTGTTTTTT.

Concerning this clonotype: Since no conserved phenylalanine or tryptophan closes the CDR3, a read error is the likely cause. No DNA is shown, since the ends of the CDR3 on it are uncertain; the CDR3 is the one TCRdb lists. The rearrangement uses TRBV7-2 and TRBJ2-5; TRBD1, the table's D call, was not compared with the DNA. The CDR3 is 9 amino acids long, termini counted. CDR1 SGHTA and CDR2 FQGNSA come from the germline V gene. The chain's CDR3 is CASSMGQGA.

Note on this clonotype: A read error may explain this, as a much larger clone is one base away. The chain couples TRBV19 to TRBJ2-1, with 12 bases matching TRBD2. In germline, CDR1 is LNHDA, CDR2 SQIVND (reference sequence). The CDR3 totals 16 residues. V was pared by 1 base and J by 3 bases, with 1 base of the junction left unmatched. In DNA form, the CDR3 reads TGTGCCAGTAGTATAGGGACTAGCGGGGTCTACAATGAGCAGTTCTTC. Encoded protein: CASSIGTSGVYNEQFF.

This clonotype was seen more than once but under ten times. A much bigger clone sits one base away, suggesting this may be a read error. The chain has TRBV11-2 and TRBJ2-3; D is perhaps TRBD1 or TRBD2 (5 bases each). V lost 5 bases and J lost 14, with 29 bases in between. CDR3 length: 16 amino acids. Germline V gives CDR1 SGHAT, CDR2 FQNNGV. The CDR3 DNA is TGTGCCAGCAGCCCGCAGGGTCTGAGGGTCACCGGGGAGCTGTATTTT. Encoded protein: CASSPQGLRVTGELYF.

The V call is TRBV30, the J call TRBJ2-1; possibly TRBD1 for D (5 bases). Germline CDR1 and CDR2: GTSNPN and SVGIG (reference sequence). Trimming shortened V by 4 bases and J by 10 bases, and 14 bases separated the two germline ends. The CDR3 has 12 amino acids. CDR3 sequence (DNA): TGTGCCTGGACAGGGTCCTCCTACGAGCAGTTCTTC. As protein: CAWTGSSYEQFF.